These 3 T cell receptor beta chains were all obtained from the same sample, sequenced in a study of T cell responses to AZD1222 COVID-19 vaccine. Data came from immunoSEQ multiplex PCR; TCRdb stores just in-frame clones and leaves some out. The table has around 120,000 clones, 85% to 95% seen once; the top ten hold 5%. Sequences were derived from peripheral blood, sampled 28 days after the second AZD1222 dose. The origin of the receptors is an adult who received the AZD1222 COVID-19 vaccine.

The chain combines TRBV19 with TRBJ1-2; TRBD1 matches at 7 bases. The CDR3 loop spans 14 amino acids. Losses at the gene ends were 6 bases for V and 3 bases for J; bases not matched to a gene: 7. Germline CDR1 and CDR2: LNHDA and SQIVND (reference sequence). CDR3 residues: CASSLGTADYGYTF. For the CDR3, the DNA is TGTGCCAGTAGCCTAGGGACAGCTGACTATGGCTACACCTTC.

This clone was detected once. The rearrangement joins TRBV6-5 to TRBJ2-5; D is perhaps TRBD2 (7 bases). V lost 7 bases and J 5 bases, leaving 17 bases between the germline ends. The V gene's germline CDR1 is MNHEY and CDR2 SVGAGI. This CDR3 spans 14 amino acids. The CDR3 DNA sequence: TGTGCCAGCACCAAGGGGGGGGGCTGGGAGACCCAGTACTTC. Translating it yields CASTKGGGWETQYF.

The chain combines TRBV9 with TRBJ2-1; D unresolved. CDR1 is SGDLS, CDR2 YYNGEE, per germline. The ends were cut back, 2 bases at V and 6 bases at J, with 6 bases in the middle. This CDR3 spans 12 amino acids. The CDR3 here is CASSVGRNEQFF. Written as DNA, the CDR3 is TGTGCCAGCAGCGTGGGTCGCAATGAGCAGTTCTTC.